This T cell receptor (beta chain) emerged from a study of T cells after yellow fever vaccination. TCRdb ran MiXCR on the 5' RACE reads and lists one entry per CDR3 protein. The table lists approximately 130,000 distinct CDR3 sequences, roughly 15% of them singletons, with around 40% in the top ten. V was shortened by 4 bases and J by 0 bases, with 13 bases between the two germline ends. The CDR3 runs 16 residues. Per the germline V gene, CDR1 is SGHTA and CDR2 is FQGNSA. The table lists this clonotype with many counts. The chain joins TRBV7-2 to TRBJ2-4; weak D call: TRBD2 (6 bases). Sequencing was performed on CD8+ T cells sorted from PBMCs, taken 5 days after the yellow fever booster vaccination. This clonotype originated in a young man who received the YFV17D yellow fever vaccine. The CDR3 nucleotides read TGTGCCAGCAGCTACCCTCGGGACTCAGCCAAAAACATTCAGTACTTC. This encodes CASSYPRDSAKNIQYF.